This T cell receptor beta chain was recorded in a study of T cells in Graves' hyperthyroidism and ophthalmopathy. This clonotype was seen ten or more times. TCR beta CDR3 sequences were amplified from RNA transcripts. Primed by the HTBI set, a first-round RT-PCR was run on the TCR CDR3. TCRdb re-called the multiplex PCR reads through MiXCR, storing one row per CDR3 protein. The repertoire includes 600,000 or so distinct CDR3 sequences, over 12% of them detected once, and roughly 7.1% sits in the top ten. Exclusion followed for patients with uncontrolled infection, other autoimmune disease, pregnancy or lactation. The CDR3 contains 13 residues. The V and J ends lost 7 bases and 4 bases respectively, with 10 bases between them.

The sequence came from a woman aged 18 to 35 with Graves' ophthalmopathy. Sequencing was carried out using blood. The V gene is TRBV12-3 or TRBV12-4, the J gene TRBJ2-2; no clear D. The CDR3 spells CASTPSLTGELFF. The DNA for the CDR3 is TGTGCCAGCACCCCGAGCCTCACCGGGGAGCTGTTTTTT.